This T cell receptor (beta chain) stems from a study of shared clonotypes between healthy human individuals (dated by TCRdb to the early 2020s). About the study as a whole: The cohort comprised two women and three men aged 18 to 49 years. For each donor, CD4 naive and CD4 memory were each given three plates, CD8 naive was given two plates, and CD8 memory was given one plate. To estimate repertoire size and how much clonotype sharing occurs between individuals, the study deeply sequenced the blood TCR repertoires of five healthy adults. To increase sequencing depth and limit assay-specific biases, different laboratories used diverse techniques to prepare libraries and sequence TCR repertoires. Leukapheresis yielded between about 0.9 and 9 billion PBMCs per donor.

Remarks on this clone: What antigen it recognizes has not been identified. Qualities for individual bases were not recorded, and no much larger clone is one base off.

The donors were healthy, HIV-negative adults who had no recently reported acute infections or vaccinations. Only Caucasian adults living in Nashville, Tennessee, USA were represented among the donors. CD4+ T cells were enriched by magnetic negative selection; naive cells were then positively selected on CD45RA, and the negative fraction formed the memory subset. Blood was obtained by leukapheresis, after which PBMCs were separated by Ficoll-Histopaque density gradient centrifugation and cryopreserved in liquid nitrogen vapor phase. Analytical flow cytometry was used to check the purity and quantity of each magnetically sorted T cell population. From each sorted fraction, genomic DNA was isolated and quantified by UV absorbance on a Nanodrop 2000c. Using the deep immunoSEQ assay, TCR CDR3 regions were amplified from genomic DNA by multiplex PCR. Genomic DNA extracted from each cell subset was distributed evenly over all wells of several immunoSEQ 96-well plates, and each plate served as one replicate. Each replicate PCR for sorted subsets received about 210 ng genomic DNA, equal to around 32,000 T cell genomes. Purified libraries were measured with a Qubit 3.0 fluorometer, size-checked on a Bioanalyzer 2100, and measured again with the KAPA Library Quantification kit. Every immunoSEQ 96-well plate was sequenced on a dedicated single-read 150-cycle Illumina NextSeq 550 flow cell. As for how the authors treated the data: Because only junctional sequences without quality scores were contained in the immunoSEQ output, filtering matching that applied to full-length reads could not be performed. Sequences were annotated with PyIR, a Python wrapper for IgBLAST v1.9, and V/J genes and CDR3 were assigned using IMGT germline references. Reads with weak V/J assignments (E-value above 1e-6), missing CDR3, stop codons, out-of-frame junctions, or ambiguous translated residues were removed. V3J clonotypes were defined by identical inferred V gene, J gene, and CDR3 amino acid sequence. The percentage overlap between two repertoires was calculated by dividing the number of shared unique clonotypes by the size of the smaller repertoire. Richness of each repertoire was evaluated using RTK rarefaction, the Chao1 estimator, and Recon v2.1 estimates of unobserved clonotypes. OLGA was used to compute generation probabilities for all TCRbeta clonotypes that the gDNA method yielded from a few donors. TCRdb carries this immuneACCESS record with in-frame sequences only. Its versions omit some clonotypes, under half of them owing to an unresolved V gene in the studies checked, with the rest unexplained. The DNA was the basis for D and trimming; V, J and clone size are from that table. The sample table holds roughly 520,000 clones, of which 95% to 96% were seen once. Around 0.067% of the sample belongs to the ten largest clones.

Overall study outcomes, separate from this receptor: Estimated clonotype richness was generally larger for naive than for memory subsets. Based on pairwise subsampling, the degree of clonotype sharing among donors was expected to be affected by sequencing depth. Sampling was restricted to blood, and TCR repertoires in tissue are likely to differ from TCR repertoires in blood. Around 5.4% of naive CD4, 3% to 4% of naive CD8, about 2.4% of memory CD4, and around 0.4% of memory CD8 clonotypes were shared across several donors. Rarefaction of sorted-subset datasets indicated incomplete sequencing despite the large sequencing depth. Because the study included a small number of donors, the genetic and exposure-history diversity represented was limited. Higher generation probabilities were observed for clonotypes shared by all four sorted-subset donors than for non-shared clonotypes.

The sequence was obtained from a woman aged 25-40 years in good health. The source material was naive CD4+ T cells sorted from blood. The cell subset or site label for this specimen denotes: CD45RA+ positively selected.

The DNA reads as follows: TGTGCCAGCCGACAGGGGGGGATTACCCAGCATTTT. Its translation reads: CASRQGGITQHF. This chain joins TRBV19 to TRBJ1-5; the central 9 bases match TRBD1. V and J are trimmed by 9 bases and 11 bases, and the gene matches miss 8 bases of the junction. The CDR3 contains 12 residues, cysteine and phenylalanine counted. Only the CDR3 portion is preserved as DNA: 36 bases, with reading frame beginning at the first base. CDR1 and CDR2 were assigned from the germline V gene (reference sequence) as LNHDA and SQIVND.